This T cell receptor (beta chain) was recorded in a study of T cells in tuberculosis. General study points: Smaller distances to GMM-specific TCRs suggested their expansion in active tuberculosis.

V shed 1 base, J shed 4 bases, and the junction held 4 bases outside the gene matches. Looked up from germline, CDR1 is SGHRS and CDR2 is YFSETQ. The CDR3 contains 15 residues. Measured with immunoSEQ multiplex PCR; TCRdb has only the in-frame clones, and not every one. Of about 43,000 clones listed, roughly 94% are singletons. A word on this clone: The antigen is unknown.

This TCR derives from a donor aged 10 to 29 with latent tuberculosis or without tuberculosis infection. Some clones in this sample may be carry-over from other donors' samples. The sample was PBMCs. The chain joins TRBV5-1 to TRBJ2-1; 8 nucleotides align to TRBD2. CDR3 amino acids: CASSLYGGAYNEQFF. CDR3 nucleotide sequence: TGCGCCAGCAGCTTGTACGGGGGGGCTTACAATGAGCAGTTCTTC.